The source of this TCR beta chain is a study of control samples from healthy donors and cancer patients. This table comes from immunoSEQ multiplex PCR, and its TCRdb copy is limited to in-frame clones, with some not included. The sample includes tens of thousands of clones, approximately 95% of them seen just once. CDR1 MDHEN and CDR2 SYDVKM come from the germline V gene. The CDR3 is 15 residues long. V lost 3 bases and J 2 bases, leaving 13 bases between the germline ends. V gene TRBV28 combines with J gene TRBJ1-1; D perhaps matches TRBD1 (5 bases). The receptor's source is a woman under 40 in good health. Sample: blood. CDR3 region: CASSFFPGRNTEAFF. CDR3 nucleotide sequence: TGTGCCAGCAGTTTCTTTCCAGGGCGTAACACTGAAGCTTTCTTT.